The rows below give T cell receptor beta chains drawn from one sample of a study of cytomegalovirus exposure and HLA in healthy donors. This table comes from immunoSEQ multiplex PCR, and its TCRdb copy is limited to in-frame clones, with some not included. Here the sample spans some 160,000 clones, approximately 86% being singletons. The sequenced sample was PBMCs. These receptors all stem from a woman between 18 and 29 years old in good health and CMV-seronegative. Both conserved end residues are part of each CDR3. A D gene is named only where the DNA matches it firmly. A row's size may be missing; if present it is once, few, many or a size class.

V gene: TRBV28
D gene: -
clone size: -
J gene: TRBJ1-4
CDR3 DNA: TGTGCCAGCAGTACGGCCGGGACTAATAATGAAAAACTGTTTTTT
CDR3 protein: CASSTAGTNNEKLFF

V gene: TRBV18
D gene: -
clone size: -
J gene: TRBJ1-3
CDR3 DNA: TGTGCCAGCTCACCGACCTCCGGGAGCGGAAACACCATATATTTT
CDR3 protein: CASSPTSGSGNTIYF

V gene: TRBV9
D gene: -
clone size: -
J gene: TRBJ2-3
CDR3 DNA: TGTGCCAGCAGCGTACAGCGGGGCACAGATACGCAGTATTTT
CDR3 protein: CASSVQRGTDTQYF

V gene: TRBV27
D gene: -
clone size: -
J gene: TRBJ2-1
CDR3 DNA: TGTGCCAGCAGTTTATTCTCAGGGTTTGGTGAGCAGTTCTTC
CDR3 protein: CASSLFSGFGEQFF

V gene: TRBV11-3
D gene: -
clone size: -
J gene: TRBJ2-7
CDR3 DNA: TGTGCCAGCAGCTTAAGTCCCGGGAACTACTACGAGCAGTACTTC
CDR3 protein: CASSLSPGNYYEQYF

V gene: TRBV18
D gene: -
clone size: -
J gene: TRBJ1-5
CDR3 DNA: TGTGCCAGCTCACGGTCCGGAGGGGCCTTGGGCAATCAGCCCCAGCATTTT
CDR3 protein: CASSRSGGALGNQPQHF

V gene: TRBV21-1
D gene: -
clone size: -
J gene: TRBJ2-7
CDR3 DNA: TGTGCCAGCAGCAAGGGAAACCGGGACAGAGCCTACGAGCAGTACTTC
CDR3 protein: CASSKGNRDRAYEQYF

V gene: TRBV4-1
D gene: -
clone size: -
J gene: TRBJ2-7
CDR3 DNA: TGCGCCAGCAGCCAAAGCGGCTACGAGCAGTACTTC
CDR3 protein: CASSQSGYEQYF

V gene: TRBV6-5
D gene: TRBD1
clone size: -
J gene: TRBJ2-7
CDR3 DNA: TGTGCCAGCAGAGGGACAGGACCACCGTACGAGCAGTACTTC
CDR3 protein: CASRGTGPPYEQYF

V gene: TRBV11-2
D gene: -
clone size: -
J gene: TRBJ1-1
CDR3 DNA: TGTGCCAGCGCACACGGAGGTGAAGCTTTCTTT
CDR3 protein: CASAHGGEAFF

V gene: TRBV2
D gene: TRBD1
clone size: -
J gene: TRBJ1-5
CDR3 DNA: TGTGCCAGCACTGGGACAGGCAATCAGCCCCAGCATTTT
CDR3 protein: CASTGTGNQPQHF

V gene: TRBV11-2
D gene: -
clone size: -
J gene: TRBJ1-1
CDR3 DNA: TGTGCCAGCAGCTCAGGGAGTATAAGCGGGGGCACTGAAGCTTTCTTT
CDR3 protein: CASSSGSISGGTEAFF

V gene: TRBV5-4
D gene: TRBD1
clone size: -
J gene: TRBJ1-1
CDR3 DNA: TGTGCCAGCAGAGACAGGGGGAACACTGAAGCTTTCTTT
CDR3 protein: CASRDRGNTEAFF

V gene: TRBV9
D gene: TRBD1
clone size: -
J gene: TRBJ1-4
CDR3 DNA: TGTGCCAGCAGCCCCCGGGACAGGGAAATCGAAAAACTGTTTTTT
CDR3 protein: CASSPRDREIEKLFF

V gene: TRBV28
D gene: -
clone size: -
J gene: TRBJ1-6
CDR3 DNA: TGTGCCAGCAGTTTATTGGACAGAGCTAATTCACCCCTCCACTTT
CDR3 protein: CASSLLDRANSPLHF

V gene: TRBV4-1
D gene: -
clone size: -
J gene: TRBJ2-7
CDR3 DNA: TGCGCCAGCAGCCAGGTTACAGGCTTACTACCCTACGAGCAGTACTTC
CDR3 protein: CASSQVTGLLPYEQYF

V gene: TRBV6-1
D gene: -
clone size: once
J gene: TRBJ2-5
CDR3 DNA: TGTGCCAGCAGTGAACGATCCGGCGTCGGGCAAGAGACCCAGTACTTC
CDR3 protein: CASSERSGVGQETQYF

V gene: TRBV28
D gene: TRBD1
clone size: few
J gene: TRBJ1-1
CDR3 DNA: TGTGCCAGCACAGGGGCTTACAGGGGGAACACTGAAGCTTTCTTT
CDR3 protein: CASTGAYRGNTEAFF

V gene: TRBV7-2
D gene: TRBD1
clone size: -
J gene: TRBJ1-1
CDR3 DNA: TGTGCCAGCAGCAAGGGGACAGCTGAAGCTTTCTTT
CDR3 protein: CASSKGTAEAFF

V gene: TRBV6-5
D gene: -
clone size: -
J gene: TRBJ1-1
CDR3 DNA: TGTGCCAGCAGTTCCCGGCAGGTTACGAACACTGAAGCTTTCTTT
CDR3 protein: CASSSRQVTNTEAFF

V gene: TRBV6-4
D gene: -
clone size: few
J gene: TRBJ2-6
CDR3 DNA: TGTGCCAGCAGTGCAGGGGGAGGTGGGGCCAACGTCCTGACTTTC
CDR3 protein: CASSAGGGGANVLTF